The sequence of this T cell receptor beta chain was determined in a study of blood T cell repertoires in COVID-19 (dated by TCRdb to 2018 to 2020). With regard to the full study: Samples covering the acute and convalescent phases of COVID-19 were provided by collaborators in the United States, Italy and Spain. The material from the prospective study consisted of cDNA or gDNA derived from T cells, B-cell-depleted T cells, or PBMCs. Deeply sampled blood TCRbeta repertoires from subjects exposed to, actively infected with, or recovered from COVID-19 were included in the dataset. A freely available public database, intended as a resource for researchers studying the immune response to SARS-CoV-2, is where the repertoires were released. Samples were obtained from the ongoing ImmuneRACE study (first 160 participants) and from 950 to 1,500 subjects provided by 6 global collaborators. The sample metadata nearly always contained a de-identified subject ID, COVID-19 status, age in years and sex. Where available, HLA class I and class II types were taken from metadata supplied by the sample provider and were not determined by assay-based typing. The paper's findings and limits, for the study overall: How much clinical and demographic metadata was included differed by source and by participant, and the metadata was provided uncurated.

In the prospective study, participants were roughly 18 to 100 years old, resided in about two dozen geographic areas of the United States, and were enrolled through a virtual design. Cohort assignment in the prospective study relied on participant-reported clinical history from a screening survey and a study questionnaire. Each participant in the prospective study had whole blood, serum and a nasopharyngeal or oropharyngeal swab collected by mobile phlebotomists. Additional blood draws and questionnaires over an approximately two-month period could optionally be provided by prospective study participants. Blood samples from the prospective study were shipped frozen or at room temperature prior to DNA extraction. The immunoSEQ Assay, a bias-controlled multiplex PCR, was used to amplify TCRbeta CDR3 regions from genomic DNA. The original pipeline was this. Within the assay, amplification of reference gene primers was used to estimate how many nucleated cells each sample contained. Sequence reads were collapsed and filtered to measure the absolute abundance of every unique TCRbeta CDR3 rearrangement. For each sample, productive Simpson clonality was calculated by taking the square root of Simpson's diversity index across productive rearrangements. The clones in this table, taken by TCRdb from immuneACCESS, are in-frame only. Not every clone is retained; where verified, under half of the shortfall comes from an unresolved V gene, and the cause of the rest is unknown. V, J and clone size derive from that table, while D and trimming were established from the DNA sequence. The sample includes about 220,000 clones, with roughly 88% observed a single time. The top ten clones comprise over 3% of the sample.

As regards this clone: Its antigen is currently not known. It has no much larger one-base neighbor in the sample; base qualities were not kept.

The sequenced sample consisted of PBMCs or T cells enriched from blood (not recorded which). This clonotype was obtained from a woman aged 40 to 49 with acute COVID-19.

The nucleotides are TGCGCCAGCAGCCAAGATCTCTGGACAGCAAACACTGAAGCTTTCTTT. Translated, it reads CASSQDLWTANTEAFF. In this chain, TRBV4-3 is recombined with TRBJ1-1; TRBD1 is perhaps the D gene, given 6 matching bases. Counted from cysteine to phenylalanine, this CDR3 has 16 amino acids. Of the read, only the CDR3 DNA is kept; its 48 bases are in frame from base 1. V lost 0 bases and J lost 2 bases; the stretch between them is 13 bases long. Via the germline V gene, CDR1 is LGHNA and CDR2 YSLEER.